This TCR beta chain is drawn from a study of vaccination effects on CD4 cells after COVID-19. Antigen-specific CD4+ T cell clonotypes were called by their expansion after viral peptide-pool culture in ViraFEST. Subsequent to a culture period of roughly 11 days, CD4+ T cells were isolated. The vaccine given was either BNT162b2 or mRNA-1273, in two doses. The method was immunoSEQ multiplex PCR; TCRdb's version includes in-frame clones alone and lacks a portion of them. The repertoire holds over 25,000 clones, with 75% to 90% as singletons. As to this clone: Its specificity is not known.

This CDR3 has 16 amino acids. V lost 4 bases to trimming and J lost 5 bases; unmatched junction nucleotides: 9. Germline loops: CDR1 KGHDR, CDR2 SFDVKD. The specimen was CD4+ T cells from PBMCs cultured with SARS-CoV-2 spike peptides, collected after COVID-19 vaccination. V gene TRBV24-1 combines with J gene TRBJ1-4, with 7 nucleotides matching TRBD1. This clonotype originated in a human donor who received a COVID-19 vaccine. Some clones in this sample may be carry-over from other donors' samples. The CDR3 region has the DNA TGTGCCACCAGTGAAAGAGGGGGCGGCAACAATGAAAAACTGTTTTTT. Protein sequence: CATSERGGGNNEKLFF.